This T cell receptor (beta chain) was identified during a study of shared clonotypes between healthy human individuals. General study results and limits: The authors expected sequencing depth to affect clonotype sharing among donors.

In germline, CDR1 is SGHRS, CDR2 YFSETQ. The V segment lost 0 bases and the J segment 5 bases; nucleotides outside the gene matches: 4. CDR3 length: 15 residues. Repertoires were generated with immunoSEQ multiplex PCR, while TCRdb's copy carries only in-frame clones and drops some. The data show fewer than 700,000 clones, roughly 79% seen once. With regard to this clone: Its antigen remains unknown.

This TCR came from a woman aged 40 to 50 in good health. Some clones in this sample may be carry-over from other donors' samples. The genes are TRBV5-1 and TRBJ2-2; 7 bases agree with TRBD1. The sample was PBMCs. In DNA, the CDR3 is TGCGCCAGCAGCTTGGGGACAGGAAAAACCGGGGAGCTGTTTTTT. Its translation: CASSLGTGKTGELFF.